A selection of T cell receptor beta chains follows, all from one sample in a study of beta chain features in type 1 diabetes. Sequencing used immunoSEQ multiplex PCR; TCRdb keeps in-frame clones, though not all of them. This table holds over 650,000 clones, roughly 13% found once. Sequencing input: naive CD4+ T cells from blood. The receptors stem from a young man with type 1 diabetes. Each CDR3 is given with its conserved first and last residue. D genes are given only for firm matches. Where a row states a size, it is once, few, many or the class of an expanded clone; other rows omit it.

J gene,V gene,D gene,clone size,CDR3 protein,CDR3 DNA
TRBJ1-1,TRBV14,.,few,CASSQGQAGYEAFF,TGTGCCAGCAGCCAAGGGCAGGCGGGTTATGAAGCTTTCTTT
TRBJ2-6,TRBV19,.,.,CASSIRAAGANVLTF,TGTGCCAGTAGTATCAGGGCGGCCGGGGCCAACGTCCTGACTTTC
TRBJ1-1,TRBV2,.,.,CASSLDRNTEAFF,TGTGCCAGCAGTCTTGACAGAAACACTGAAGCTTTCTTT
TRBJ1-4,TRBV15,.,few,CATSIRRSPNEKLFF,TGTGCCACCAGCATCAGACGGAGTCCTAATGAAAAACTGTTTTTT
TRBJ2-7,TRBV10-3,.,few,CATSKPPAYF,TGTGCCACCTCCAAGCCTCCCGCGTACTTC
TRBJ2-7,TRBV30,.,.,CAWSYTDPPYF,TGTGCCTGGAGTTACACCGACCCCCCGTACTTC
TRBJ2-5,TRBV2,TRBD2,few,CASSDLAGGKTQYF,TGTGCCAGCAGTGACCTAGCGGGGGGAAAGACCCAGTACTTC
TRBJ2-2,TRBV7-3,TRBD2,.,CASSLTSGLVSAGELFF,TGTGCCAGCAGCTTAACGTCTGGACTAGTAAGCGCCGGGGAGCTGTTTTTT
TRBJ2-5,TRBV9,.,.,CASTRDPGPRAGETQYF,TGTGCCAGCACCCGAGACCCGGGACCCAGGGCCGGGGAGACCCAGTACTTC
TRBJ1-1,TRBV5-1,.,few,CASSGGQNTEAFF,TGCGCCAGCAGCGGAGGACAGAACACTGAAGCTTTCTTT
TRBJ1-1,TRBV6-4,.,.,CASRGGMNTEAFF,TGTGCCAGCAGGGGGGGTATGAACACTGAAGCTTTCTTT
TRBJ2-3,TRBV7-2,TRBD1,.,CASSSRTGFTDTQYF,TGTGCCAGCAGCTCCCGGACAGGGTTCACAGATACGCAGTATTTT
TRBJ2-5,TRBV5-6,.,few,CASSPRTGTQYF,TGTGCCAGCAGCCCCAGGACGGGGACCCAGTACTTC
TRBJ1-3,TRBV30,.,few,CAWAEAGNTIYF,TGTGCCTGGGCGGAGGCTGGAAACACCATATATTTT